The rows below give T cell receptor beta chains drawn from one sample of a study of T-cell reconstitution after alpha-beta-depleted transplantation in children. In TCRdb, the PCR reads were re-called with MiXCR into one record per CDR3 protein. The sample has approximately 1,000,000 distinct CDR3 sequences, about 29% seen once. The source was PBMCs, mostly from graft donor cells, collected 360 days after TCRalphabeta/CD19-depleted stem cell transplant. Receptors originate from a boy in the first two years of life who had a stem cell transplant for SCID, so the T cells may come from the graft donor. Each CDR3 is given with its conserved first and last residue. D genes are given only for firm matches. The size field is filled for only some rows; it gives once, few, many or a size class.

abundance: .
d_gene: TRBD1
j_gene: TRBJ2-7
v_gene: TRBV10-3
CDR3aa: CAISLEDRPPYEQYF
CDR3nt: TGTGCCATTTCCCTTGAGGACAGGCCACCCTACGAGCAGTACTTC

abundance: .
d_gene: TRBD2
j_gene: TRBJ2-3
v_gene: TRBV5-1
CDR3aa: CASSFAGLATSTDTQYF
CDR3nt: TGCGCCAGCAGCTTTGCTGGACTAGCTACTAGCACAGATACGCAGTATTTT

abundance: .
d_gene: .
j_gene: TRBJ1-3
v_gene: TRBV5-5
CDR3aa: CASSLEGHTIYF
CDR3nt: TGTGCCAGCAGCTTGGAGGGACACACCATATATTTT

abundance: few
d_gene: TRBD1
j_gene: TRBJ1-5
v_gene: TRBV6-5
CDR3aa: CASSRDRGYQPQHF
CDR3nt: TGTGCCAGCAGCCGGGACAGGGGGTATCAGCCCCAGCATTTT

abundance: few
d_gene: TRBD2
j_gene: TRBJ2-5
v_gene: TRBV12-3/TRBV12-4
CDR3aa: CASSQRERGYQETQYF
CDR3nt: TGTGCCAGCAGTCAAAGGGAGCGGGGGTACCAAGAGACCCAGTACTTC

abundance: .
d_gene: .
j_gene: TRBJ2-7
v_gene: TRBV7-9
CDR3aa: CASSLLGGHYEQYF
CDR3nt: TGTGCCAGCAGCTTGCTGGGGGGCCACTACGAGCAGTACTTC

abundance: many
d_gene: .
j_gene: TRBJ2-3
v_gene: TRBV10-3
CDR3aa: CAISEVADTQYF
CDR3nt: TGTGCCATCAGTGAGGTGGCTGATACGCAGTATTTT

abundance: few
d_gene: .
j_gene: TRBJ2-2
v_gene: TRBV7-3
CDR3aa: CASTGFGTGELFF
CDR3nt: TGTGCCAGTACAGGGTTCGGCACCGGGGAGCTGTTTTTT

abundance: few
d_gene: .
j_gene: TRBJ1-1
v_gene: TRBV20-1
CDR3aa: CSALTQNTEAFF
CDR3nt: TGCAGTGCTTTGACCCAGAACACTGAAGCTTTCTTT

abundance: few
d_gene: .
j_gene: TRBJ2-1
v_gene: TRBV12-3/TRBV12-4
CDR3aa: CASSLVQGLGLNEQFF
CDR3nt: TGTGCCAGCAGTTTAGTTCAGGGGCTGGGTCTAAATGAGCAGTTCTTC

abundance: .
d_gene: TRBD1
j_gene: TRBJ1-1
v_gene: TRBV3-1
CDR3aa: CASSRTGASNTEAFF
CDR3nt: TGTGCCAGCAGCCGGACAGGGGCCTCGAACACTGAAGCTTTCTTT

abundance: .
d_gene: .
j_gene: TRBJ2-7
v_gene: TRBV12-3/TRBV12-4
CDR3aa: CASSLRGASIYEQYF
CDR3nt: TGTGCCAGCAGTTTAAGGGGGGCAAGTATCTACGAGCAGTACTTC

abundance: few
d_gene: TRBD2
j_gene: TRBJ2-2
v_gene: TRBV4-2
CDR3aa: CASSPNSGGVAGELFF
CDR3nt: TGTGCCAGCAGCCCTAACAGCGGGGGGGTAGCCGGGGAGCTGTTTTTT

abundance: few
d_gene: .
j_gene: TRBJ2-2
v_gene: TRBV9
CDR3aa: CASSSRRGLNTGELFF
CDR3nt: TGTGCCAGCAGCTCACGTCGGGGGTTGAACACCGGGGAGCTGTTTTTT

abundance: .
d_gene: TRBD2
j_gene: TRBJ2-3
v_gene: TRBV9
CDR3aa: CASSLGLAGAPTDTQYF
CDR3nt: TGTGCCAGCAGCCTCGGACTAGCGGGGGCACCCACAGATACGCAGTATTTT

abundance: .
d_gene: .
j_gene: TRBJ2-6
v_gene: TRBV21-1
CDR3aa: CASSKEIWGRDSGANVLTF
CDR3nt: TGTGCCAGCAGCAAAGAAATATGGGGGAGGGACTCTGGGGCCAACGTCCTGACTTTC

abundance: .
d_gene: .
j_gene: TRBJ2-6
v_gene: TRBV6-2/TRBV6-3
CDR3aa: CASSSGVSGANVLTF
CDR3nt: TGTGCCAGCAGTTCTGGAGTTTCTGGGGCCAACGTCCTGACTTTC

abundance: few
d_gene: .
j_gene: TRBJ2-7
v_gene: TRBV12-3/TRBV12-4
CDR3aa: CASSPRATNYEQYF
CDR3nt: TGTGCCAGCAGCCCGAGGGCCACAAACTACGAGCAGTACTTC

abundance: few
d_gene: TRBD1
j_gene: TRBJ2-7
v_gene: TRBV7-6
CDR3aa: CASSPTGTVPYEQYF
CDR3nt: TGTGCCAGCAGCCCCACCGGGACAGTACCCTACGAGCAGTACTTC

abundance: .
d_gene: TRBD1
j_gene: TRBJ1-5
v_gene: TRBV5-1
CDR3aa: CASSLMPTGGDYSNQPQHF
CDR3nt: TGCGCCAGCAGCTTGATGCCAACAGGGGGCGATTATAGCAATCAGCCCCAGCATTTT

abundance: .
d_gene: .
j_gene: TRBJ1-5
v_gene: TRBV4-2
CDR3aa: CASSPTGSLNQPQHF
CDR3nt: TGTGCCAGCAGCCCAACTGGAAGCCTCAATCAGCCCCAGCATTTT

abundance: .
d_gene: .
j_gene: TRBJ2-7
v_gene: TRBV20-1
CDR3aa: CSARRRTPYEQYF
CDR3nt: TGCAGTGCTAGAAGACGGACCCCCTACGAGCAGTACTTC

abundance: few
d_gene: .
j_gene: TRBJ2-7
v_gene: TRBV25-1
CDR3aa: CASSGTGSHEQYF
CDR3nt: TGTGCCAGCAGTGGTACAGGGTCCCACGAGCAGTACTTC

abundance: .
d_gene: .
j_gene: TRBJ2-1
v_gene: TRBV7-3
CDR3aa: CASSPQVGGSYNEQFF
CDR3nt: TGTGCCAGCAGCCCACAGGTAGGGGGCTCCTACAATGAGCAGTTCTTC